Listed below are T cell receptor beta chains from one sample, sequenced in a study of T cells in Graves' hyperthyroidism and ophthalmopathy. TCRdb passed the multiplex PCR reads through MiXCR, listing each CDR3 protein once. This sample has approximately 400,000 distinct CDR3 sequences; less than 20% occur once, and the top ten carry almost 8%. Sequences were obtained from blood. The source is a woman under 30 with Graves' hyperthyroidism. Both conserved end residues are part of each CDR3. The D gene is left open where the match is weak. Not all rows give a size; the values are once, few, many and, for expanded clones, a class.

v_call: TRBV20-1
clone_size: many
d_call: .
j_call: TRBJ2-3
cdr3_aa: CSALAWEGTDTQYF
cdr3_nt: TGCAGTGCTTTAGCCTGGGAGGGCACAGATACGCAGTATTTT

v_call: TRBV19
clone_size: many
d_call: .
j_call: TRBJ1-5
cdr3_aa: CASIRTGGSNQPQHF
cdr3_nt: TGTGCCAGTATAAGGACGGGAGGAAGCAATCAGCCCCAGCATTTT

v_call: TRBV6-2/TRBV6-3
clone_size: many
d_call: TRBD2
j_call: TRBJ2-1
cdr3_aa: CASNKASGGNNEQFF
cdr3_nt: TGTGCCAGCAATAAAGCCAGCGGGGGGAACAATGAGCAGTTCTTC

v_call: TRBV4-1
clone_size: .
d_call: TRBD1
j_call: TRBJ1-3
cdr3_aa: CASSLGQTSGNTIYF
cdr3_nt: TGCGCCAGCAGCTTGGGACAGACCTCTGGAAACACCATATATTTT

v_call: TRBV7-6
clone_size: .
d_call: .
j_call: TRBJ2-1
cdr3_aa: CASSLGTGLPSLIF
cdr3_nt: TGTGCCAGCAGCCTAGGGACGGGACTCCCGTCCTTAATCTTC

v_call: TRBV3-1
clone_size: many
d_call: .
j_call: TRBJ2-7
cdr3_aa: CASSPGTSYEQYF
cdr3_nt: TGTGCCAGCAGCCCTGGGACATCCTACGAGCAGTACTTC

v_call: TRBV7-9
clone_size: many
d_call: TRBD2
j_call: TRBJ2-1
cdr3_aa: CASSLWTSKFF
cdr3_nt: TGTGCCAGCAGCTTGTGGACTAGCAAGTTCTTC

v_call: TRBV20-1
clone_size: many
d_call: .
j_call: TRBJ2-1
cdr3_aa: CSAETRASFNEQFF
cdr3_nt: TGCAGTGCCGAGACACGCGCTTCCTTCAATGAGCAGTTCTTC

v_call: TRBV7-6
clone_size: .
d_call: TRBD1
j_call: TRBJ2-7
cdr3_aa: CASSEGQGLEQYF
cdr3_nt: TGTGCCAGCAGTGAGGGACAGGGGCTCGAGCAGTACTTC

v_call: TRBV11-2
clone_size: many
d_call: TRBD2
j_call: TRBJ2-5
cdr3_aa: CASSVGLVSPETQYF
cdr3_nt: TGTGCCAGCAGCGTGGGACTAGTGTCCCCAGAGACCCAGTACTTC

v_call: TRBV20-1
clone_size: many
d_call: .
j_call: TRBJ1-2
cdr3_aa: CSAIPGRGGGYTF
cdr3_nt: TGCAGTGCAATCCCGGGGAGGGGGGGTGGCTACACCTTC

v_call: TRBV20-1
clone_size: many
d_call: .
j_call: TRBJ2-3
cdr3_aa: CSATWAGPSTDTQYF
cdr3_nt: TGCAGTGCTACTTGGGCGGGGCCGAGCACAGATACGCAGTATTTT

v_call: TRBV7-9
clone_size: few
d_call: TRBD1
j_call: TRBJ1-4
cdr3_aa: CASSRDRGVTNEKLFF
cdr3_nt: TGTGCCAGCAGCCGGGACAGGGGGGTCACTAATGAAAAACTGTTTTTT

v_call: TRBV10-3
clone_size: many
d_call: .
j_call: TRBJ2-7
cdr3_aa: CAISDGQARYEQYF
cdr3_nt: TGTGCCATCAGTGACGGGCAGGCTCGCTACGAGCAGTACTTC

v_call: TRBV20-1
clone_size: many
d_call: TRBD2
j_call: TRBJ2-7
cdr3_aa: CSVTSGGIYEQYF
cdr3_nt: TGCAGTGTGACTAGCGGGGGAATTTACGAGCAGTACTTC

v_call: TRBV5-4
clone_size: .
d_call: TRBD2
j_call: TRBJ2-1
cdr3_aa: CASSLASGGAETQFF
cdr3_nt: TGTGCCAGCAGCTTGGCTAGCGGGGGGGCTGAGACCCAGTTCTTC

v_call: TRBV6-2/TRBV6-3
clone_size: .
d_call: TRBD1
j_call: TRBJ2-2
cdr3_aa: CASFRGTTNTGELFF
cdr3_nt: TGTGCCAGCTTCAGGGGGACAACGAACACCGGGGAGCTGTTTTTT

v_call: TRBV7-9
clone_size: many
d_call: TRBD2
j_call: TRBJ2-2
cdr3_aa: CASSRTSGGLNTGELFF
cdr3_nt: TGTGCCAGCAGCCGGACTAGCGGGGGCCTAAACACCGGGGAGCTGTTTTTT

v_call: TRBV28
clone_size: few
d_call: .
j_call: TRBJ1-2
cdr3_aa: CASRLPTSNYGYTF
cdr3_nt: TGTGCCAGCAGACTCCCGACTTCTAACTATGGCTACACCTTC

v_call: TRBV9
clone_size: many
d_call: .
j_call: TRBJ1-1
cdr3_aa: CASSVGGAPNTEAFF
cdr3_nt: TGTGCCAGCAGCGTAGGGGGAGCGCCGAACACTGAAGCTTTCTTT

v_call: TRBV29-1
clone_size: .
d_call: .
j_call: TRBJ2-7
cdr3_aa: CSVEGRAGGSYEQYF
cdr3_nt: TGCAGCGTTGAAGGGAGGGCAGGGGGCTCCTACGAGCAGTACTTC

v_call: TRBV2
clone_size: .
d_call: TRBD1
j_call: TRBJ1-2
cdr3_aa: CASIGTGKLANYGYTF
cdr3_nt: TGTGCCAGCATAGGGACAGGGAAGTTAGCTAACTATGGCTACACCTTC

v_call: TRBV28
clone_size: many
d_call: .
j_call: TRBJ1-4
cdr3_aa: CASSLREGDEKLFF
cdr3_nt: TGTGCCAGCAGCCTCCGGGAGGGGGACGAAAAACTGTTTTTT

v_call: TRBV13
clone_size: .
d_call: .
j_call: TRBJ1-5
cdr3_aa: CASSQVMAAPNRPQHF
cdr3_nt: TGCGCCAGCAGCCAAGTTATGGCAGCGCCCAATCGGCCCCAGCATTTT

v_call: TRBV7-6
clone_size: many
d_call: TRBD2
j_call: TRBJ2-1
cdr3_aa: CASSLGTSGVGPYNEQFF
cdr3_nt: TGTGCCAGCAGCTTAGGGACTAGCGGGGTGGGCCCCTACAATGAGCAGTTCTTC

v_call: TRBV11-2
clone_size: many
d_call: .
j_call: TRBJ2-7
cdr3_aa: CASSLWGVEQYF
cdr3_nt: TGTGCCAGCAGCTTATGGGGGGTCGAGCAGTACTTC

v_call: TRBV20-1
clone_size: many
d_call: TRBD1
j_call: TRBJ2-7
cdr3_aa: CSAREFRTGSYEQYF
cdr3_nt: TGCAGTGCTAGAGAATTCAGGACAGGATCCTACGAGCAGTACTTC

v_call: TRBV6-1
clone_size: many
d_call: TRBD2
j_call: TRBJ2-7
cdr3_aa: CATGRGGPYEQYF
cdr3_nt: TGTGCCACGGGTCGCGGGGGTCCCTACGAGCAGTACTTC

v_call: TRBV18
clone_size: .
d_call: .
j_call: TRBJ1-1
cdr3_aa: CASSPGKGTEAFF
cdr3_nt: TGTGCCAGCTCACCAGGGAAGGGCACTGAAGCTTTCTTT

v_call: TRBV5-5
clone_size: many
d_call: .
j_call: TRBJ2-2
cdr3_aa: CASSLEPGVPTGELFF
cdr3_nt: TGTGCCAGCAGCTTGGAGCCAGGGGTGCCCACCGGGGAGCTGTTTTTT

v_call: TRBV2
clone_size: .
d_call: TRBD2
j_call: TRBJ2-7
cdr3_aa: CASRGLAGSYEQYF
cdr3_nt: TGTGCCAGCAGAGGACTAGCGGGGTCCTACGAGCAGTACTTC

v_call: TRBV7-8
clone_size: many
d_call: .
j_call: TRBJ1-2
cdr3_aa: CASSSVPGHKGYGYTF
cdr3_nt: TGTGCCAGCAGCTCAGTTCCGGGGCACAAGGGCTATGGCTACACCTTC

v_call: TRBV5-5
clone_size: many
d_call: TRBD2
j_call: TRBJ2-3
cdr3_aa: CASSPESTSVAGDTQYF
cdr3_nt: TGTGCCAGCAGTCCTGAATCGACTAGCGTGGCGGGAGATACGCAGTATTTT

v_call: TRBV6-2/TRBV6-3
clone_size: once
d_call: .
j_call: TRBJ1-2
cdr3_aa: CASRAGDYIYGYTF
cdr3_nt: TGTGCCAGCAGGGCAGGGGATTATATCTATGGCTACACCTTC

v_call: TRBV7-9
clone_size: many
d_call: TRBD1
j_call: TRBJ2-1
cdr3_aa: CASSSTDRGRVYNEQFF
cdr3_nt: TGTGCCAGCAGCTCCACCGACAGGGGCAGAGTCTACAATGAGCAGTTCTTC

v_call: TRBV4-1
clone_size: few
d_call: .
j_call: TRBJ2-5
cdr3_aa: CASSQDPGQETQYF
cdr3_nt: TGCGCCAGCAGCCAAGACCCGGGCCAAGAGACCCAGTACTTC

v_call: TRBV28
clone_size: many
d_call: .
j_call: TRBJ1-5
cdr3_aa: CASSLDTQPQHF
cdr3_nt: TGTGCCAGCAGTCTAGACACCCAGCCCCAGCATTTT

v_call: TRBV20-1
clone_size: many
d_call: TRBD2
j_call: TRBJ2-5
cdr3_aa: CSASGGALETQYF
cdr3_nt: TGCAGTGCTAGCGGGGGGGCGTTGGAGACCCAGTACTTC

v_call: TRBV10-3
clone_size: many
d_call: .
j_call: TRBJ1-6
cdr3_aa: CAITQEPENSPLHF
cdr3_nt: TGTGCCATCACACAGGAACCCGAAAATTCACCCCTCCACTTT

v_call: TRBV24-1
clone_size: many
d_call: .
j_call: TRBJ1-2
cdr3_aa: CATSDFGAGSSYTF
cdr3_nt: TGTGCCACCAGTGATTTTGGGGCAGGGTCTAGCTACACCTTC

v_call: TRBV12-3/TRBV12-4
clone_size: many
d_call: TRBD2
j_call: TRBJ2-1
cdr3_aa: CASSLGSSGGHEQFF
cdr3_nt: TGTGCCAGCAGTTTAGGGTCTAGCGGGGGTCATGAGCAGTTCTTC

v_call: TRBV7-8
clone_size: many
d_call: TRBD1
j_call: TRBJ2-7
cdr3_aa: CASSSSGGFSYEQYF
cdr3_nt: TGTGCCAGCAGCTCGTCAGGGGGCTTCTCCTACGAGCAGTACTTC

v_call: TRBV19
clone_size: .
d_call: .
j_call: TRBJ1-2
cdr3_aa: CASSIDFGPGADGYTF
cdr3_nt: .

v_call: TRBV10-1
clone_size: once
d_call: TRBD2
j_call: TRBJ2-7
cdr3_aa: CASSEVGGRVHEQYF
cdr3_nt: TGCGCCAGCAGTGAAGTTGGCGGGAGGGTCCACGAGCAGTACTTC

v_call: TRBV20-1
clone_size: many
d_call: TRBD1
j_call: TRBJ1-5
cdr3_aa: CSARDGTGGPRNQPQHF
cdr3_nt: TGCAGTGCTAGAGACGGGACAGGGGGCCCTCGCAATCAGCCCCAGCATTTT

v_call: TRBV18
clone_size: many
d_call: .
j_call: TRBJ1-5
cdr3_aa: CASSQQNQPQHF
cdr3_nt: TGTGCCAGCTCACAACAGAATCAGCCCCAGCATTTT

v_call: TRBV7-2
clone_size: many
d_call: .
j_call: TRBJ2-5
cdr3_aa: CASSPRQETETQYF
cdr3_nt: TGTGCCAGCAGCCCTAGACAGGAGACAGAGACCCAGTACTTC

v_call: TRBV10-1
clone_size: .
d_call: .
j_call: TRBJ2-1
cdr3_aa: CASSDAVSSYNEQFF
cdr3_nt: TGCGCCAGCAGTGACGCGGTGAGCTCCTACAATGAGCAGTTCTTC

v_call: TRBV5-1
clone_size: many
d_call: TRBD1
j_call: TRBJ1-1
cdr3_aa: CASSPGQGYTEAFF
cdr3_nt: TGCGCCAGCAGCCCAGGACAGGGGTACACTGAAGCTTTCTTT

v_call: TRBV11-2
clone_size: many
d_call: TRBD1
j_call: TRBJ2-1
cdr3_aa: CASSLVEGASSYNEQFF
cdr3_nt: TGTGCCAGCAGCTTAGTAGAGGGGGCGAGCTCCTACAATGAGCAGTTCTTC

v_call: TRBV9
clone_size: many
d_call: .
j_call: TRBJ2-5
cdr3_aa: CASSPKSYGGAGETQYF
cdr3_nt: TGTGCCAGCAGCCCGAAGTCGTATGGGGGGGCAGGAGAGACCCAGTACTTC

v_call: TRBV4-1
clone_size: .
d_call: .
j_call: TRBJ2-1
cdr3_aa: CASSQDLLGSLYNEQFF
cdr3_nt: TGCGCCAGCAGCCAAGATTTATTAGGTTCTCTCTACAATGAGCAGTTCTTC

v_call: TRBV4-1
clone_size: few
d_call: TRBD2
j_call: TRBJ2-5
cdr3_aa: CASSQEVTSGGAQEETQYF
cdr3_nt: TGCGCCAGCAGCCAAGAGGTTACGAGCGGGGGGGCCCAAGAAGAGACCCAGTACTTC

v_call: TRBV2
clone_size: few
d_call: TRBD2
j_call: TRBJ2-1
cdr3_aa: CASSSRLASYNEQFF
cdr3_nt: TGTGCCAGCAGTTCTCGACTAGCTTCCTACAATGAGCAGTTCTTC

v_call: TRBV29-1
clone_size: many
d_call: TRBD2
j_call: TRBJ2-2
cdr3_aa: CSVEIAGGSNTGELFF
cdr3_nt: TGCAGCGTTGAAATAGCGGGAGGCTCGAACACCGGGGAGCTGTTTTTT

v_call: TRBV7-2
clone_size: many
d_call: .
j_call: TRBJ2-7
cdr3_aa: CASSPWSYEQYF
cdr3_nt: TGTGCCAGCTCTCCGTGGTCCTACGAGCAGTACTTC

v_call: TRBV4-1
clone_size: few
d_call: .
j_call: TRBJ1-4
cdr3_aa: CASSSSRRAHEKLFF
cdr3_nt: TGCGCCAGCAGCTCCTCACGCCGGGCCCATGAAAAACTGTTTTTT

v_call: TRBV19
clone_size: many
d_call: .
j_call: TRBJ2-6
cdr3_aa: CASSLVISGANVLTF
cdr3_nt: TGTGCCAGTAGTTTGGTAATCTCTGGGGCCAACGTCCTGACTTTC

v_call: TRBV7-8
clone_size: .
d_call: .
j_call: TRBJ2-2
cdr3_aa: CASSPTDPRTGELFF
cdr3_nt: TGTGCCAGCAGCCCCACCGACCCCCGCACCGGGGAGCTGTTTTTT

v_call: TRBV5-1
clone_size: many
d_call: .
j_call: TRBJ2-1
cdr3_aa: CASSPGEDYNEQFF
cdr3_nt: TGCGCCAGCAGCCCCGGGGAGGACTACAATGAGCAGTTCTTC